Presented here are 29 T cell receptor beta chains from one specimen sequenced in a study of vaccination effects on CD4 cells after COVID-19. The method was immunoSEQ multiplex PCR; TCRdb's version includes in-frame clones alone and lacks a portion of them. There are 20,000 to 25,000 clones in the sample; roughly 73% occur only once, and about 10% lies in the top ten. No antigen is known for these receptors. At the end of roughly 9 days of culture, CD4+ T cells were isolated. This sample comprised CD4+ T cells from PBMCs cultured without peptide, obtained before COVID-19 vaccination. These receptors originate from a human donor who received a COVID-19 vaccine.

This clone was seen a single time. V usage is TRBV19 and J usage is TRBJ2-5; no firm D call. The CDR3 has 12 amino acids. Trimming took 2 bases from V and 3 from J, leaving 4 bases between them. Germline V gene data show CDR1 as LNHDA and CDR2 as SQIVND (reference sequence). The CDR3 reads CASSITEETQYF. CDR3 nucleotide sequence: TGTGCCAGTAGTATAACAGAAGAGACCCAGTACTTC.

The V gene is TRBV19, the J gene TRBJ2-2, with 9 nucleotides matching TRBD1. CDR1 and CDR2 (germline): LNHDA, SQIVND (reference sequence). This CDR3 spans 15 amino acids. Trimming took 5 bases from V and 5 from J; bases not matched to a gene: 6. Here the CDR3 reads CASSGDRGSTGELFF. The CDR3 region has the DNA TGTGCCAGTAGTGGTGACAGGGGGAGTACCGGGGAGCTGTTTTTT.

The chain uses TRBV7-8 and TRBJ2-5; 10 bases match TRBD2. CDR1 and CDR2 from the germline V gene are SGHVS and FQNEAQ. The trim removed 5 bases at V and 2 bases at J, leaving 8 bases unmatched. This CDR3 spans 16 amino acids. For the CDR3, the DNA is TGTGCCAGCAGCCACGGACTAGCGGCGACTCAAGAGACCCAGTACTTC. Encoded protein: CASSHGLAATQETQYF.

The sample holds a few counts of this clone. The chain is built from TRBV4-2 and TRBJ2-5, with a possible D match to TRBD2 (6 bases). The germline V gene has CDR1 LGHNA and CDR2 YNFKEQ. The CDR3 loop spans 14 amino acids. V shed 2 bases and J shed 5 bases, with 12 bases lying between them. This CDR3 is CASSQPGERETQYF. The CDR3 DNA is TGTGCCAGCAGCCAACCGGGAGAAAGGGAGACCCAGTACTTC.

The gene calls are TRBV6-5 and TRBJ2-5; TRBD2 matches at 7 bases. CDR3 length equals 16 residues. After removal of 0 bases from V and 2 bases from J, the junction contained 6 bases not matched to a gene. Germline CDR1 and CDR2: MNHEY and SVGAGI. CDR3 in DNA: TGTGCCAGCAGTTACTCAGGGGCTAGCGGACAAGAGACCCAGTACTTC. The encoded protein is CASSYSGASGQETQYF.

V and J are TRBV10-3 and TRBJ1-1; no clear D gene. Trimming took 3 bases from V and 5 from J, leaving 13 bases between them. The germline V gene encodes CDR1 ENHRY and CDR2 SYGVKD. CDR3 length equals 14 residues. This chain's CDR3 is CAISDPPGRTEAFF. CDR3 nucleotide sequence: TGTGCCATCAGTGATCCCCCCGGACGTACTGAAGCTTTCTTT.

V and J are TRBV3-1 (or the pseudogene TRBV3-2) and TRBJ2-5, with TRBD1 matching over 7 bases. Germline CDR1 LGHDT, CDR2 YNNKEL (reference sequence). The length of the CDR3 is 16 residues. J was trimmed by 4 bases and V by 4 bases; bases with no gene match: 12. CDR3 in DNA: TGTGCCAGCAGCCGGTCGGTAAGGGGGCTGAGAGAGACCCAGTACTTC. Translation: CASSRSVRGLRETQYF.

The chain recombines TRBV30 with TRBJ1-4; D is perhaps TRBD1 (5 bases). V lost 1 base and J lost 4, with 10 bases in between. The V gene's germline CDR1 is GTSNPN and CDR2 SVGIG (reference sequence). The CDR3 totals 14 residues. CDR3 DNA sequence: TGTGCCTGGAGTGGGGGACGAAGTAATGAAAAACTGTTTTTT. It codes for CAWSGGRSNEKLFF.

CDR3 residues: CASSSPLRWDQPQHF. The CDR3 DNA reads TGTGCCAGCAGTTCCCCCTTGAGGTGGGATCAGCCCCAGCATTTT. The rearrangement uses TRBV6-2 or TRBV6-3 and TRBJ1-5; D is ambiguous. The CDR3 is 15 residues long. The V end lost 4 bases, the J end lost 5 bases, and 15 bases lay between the germline ends. Germline V gene sequence: CDR1 MNHEY, CDR2 SVGEGT.

The sample holds a few counts of this clone. The chain employs TRBV3-1 (or the pseudogene TRBV3-2) and TRBJ2-6; D is uncertain. Between the trimmed V and J ends, which lost 4 bases and 2 bases, there was a span of 6 bases. Germline values: CDR1 LGHDT, CDR2 YNNKEL (reference sequence). The CDR3 length is 14 residues. In nucleotides, the CDR3 is TGTGCCAGCAGCCCTGTCACTGGGGCCAACGTCCTGACTTTC. Protein: CASSPVTGANVLTF.

The chain carries TRBV18 and TRBJ2-4; the match to TRBD1 covers 7 bases. There are 15 residues in the CDR3. Germline V lookup: CDR1 KGHSH, CDR2 LQKENI. Losses at the gene ends were 3 bases for V and 5 bases for J; bases not matched to a gene: 7. The CDR3 sequence: CASSPLTGIENIQYF. DNA for the CDR3: TGTGCCAGCTCACCCTTGACAGGGATCGAAAACATTCAGTACTTC.

In its sample, this clone was seen a few times. This chain connects TRBV12-3 or TRBV12-4 to TRBJ1-2, with D possibly matching TRBD1 (5 bases). This CDR3 contains 12 residues. V was shortened by 5 bases and J by 6 bases, with 10 bases between the two germline ends. The CDR3 DNA reads TGTGCCAGCAGTCGCAGACAGAATGGCTACACCTTC. It is translated as CASSRRQNGYTF.

The CDR3 is CASSLGTPPPYGYTF. The CDR3 DNA reads TGTGCCAGCAGCTTAGGTACACCACCGCCCTATGGCTACACCTTC. The chain is built from TRBV7-9 and TRBJ1-2; D is undetermined. The CDR3 has 15 residues. V was trimmed by 1 base and J by 4 bases, leaving 13 bases between them. The germline CDR1 and CDR2 sequences are SEHNR and FQNEAQ (reference sequence).

In this sample, this clone turned up a few times. The chain combines TRBV7-9 with TRBJ1-2, with D perhaps matching TRBD1 (5 bases). V was shortened by 7 bases and J by 4 bases, with 13 bases between the two germline ends. Germline V CDR1 and CDR2: SEHNR, FQNEAQ (reference sequence). The CDR3 sequence is 13 residues long. The CDR3 DNA follows: TGTGCCAGCACCCTGCAGAGGGGCTATGGCTACACCTTC. Its protein product is CASTLQRGYGYTF.

V usage is TRBV7-8 and J usage is TRBJ1-5, with a tentative D call TRBD1 (6 bases). CDR1 SGHVS and CDR2 FQNEAQ come from the germline V gene. V was pared by 4 bases and J by 0 bases, with 13 bases between. CDR3 length: 16 amino acids. The CDR3 DNA sequence: TGTGCCAGCAGCTCCCAAGGACAGCATAGCAATCAGCCCCAGCATTTT. Protein: CASSSQGQHSNQPQHF.

The rearrangement joins TRBV3-1 (or the pseudogene TRBV3-2) to TRBJ2-6; no firm D call. V was shortened by 1 base and J by 0 bases, with 10 bases between the two germline ends. This CDR3 comprises 17 residues. Germline loops: CDR1 LGHDT, CDR2 YNNKEL (reference sequence). Here the CDR3 DNA reads TGTGCCAGCAGCCAAGGGCCCCGGGTCTCTGGGGCCAACGTCCTGACTTTC. As protein: CASSQGPRVSGANVLTF.

This clone showed up just once. The V gene is TRBV6-5, the J gene TRBJ2-7; 9 positions agree with TRBD1. Germline CDR1 MNHEY, CDR2 SVGAGI. The CDR3 is made up of 15 amino acids. Trimming cost V 6 bases and J 2 bases; bases outside gene matches: 8. The CDR3 region has the DNA TGTGCCAGCAGCATCACAGGGGGCGCCCCCTACGAGCAGTACTTC. Residues: CASSITGGAPYEQYF.

This chain joins TRBV11-3 and TRBJ1-3; D gene uncertain. CDR3 length equals 13 residues. Per germline, CDR1 SGHNT and CDR2 YENEEA. Trimming left V 6 bases short and J 4 bases short, with 10 bases between. In nucleotides, the CDR3 is TGTGCCAGCAGTCCCTCATCCGGAAACACCATATATTTT. This gives the protein CASSPSSGNTIYF.

J is TRBJ2-1 and V is TRBV5-1; perhaps D is TRBD1 or TRBD2 (6 bases each). Germline CDR1 SGHRS, CDR2 YFSETQ. The V gene lost 4 bases and the J gene lost 6 bases, with 17 bases spanning the gap. The CDR3 consists of 15 residues. In DNA form, the CDR3 reads TGCGCCAGCAGCCCCGGGGGCCCCGGCGGCAATGAGCAGTTCTTC. Translating it yields CASSPGGPGGNEQFF.

In nucleotides, the CDR3 is TGTGCCAGTAGTATATACGGGAGTAACAGGGGAACTGAAGCTTTCTTT. This translates into CASSIYGSNRGTEAFF. The chain joins TRBV19 to TRBJ1-1; TRBD1 agrees at 7 bases. Trimming cost V 2 bases and J 5 bases; bases outside gene matches: 11. The CDR3 covers 16 residues. CDR1 is LNHDA and CDR2 is SQIVND in the germline V gene (reference sequence).

This chain uses TRBV4-2 with TRBJ2-7, with TRBD2 identical over 9 bases. The CDR3 contains 16 residues. The germline V gene has CDR1 LGHNA and CDR2 YNFKEQ. V was pared by 0 bases and J by 0 bases, with 3 bases of the junction left unmatched. The CDR3 region is CASSQEPSGNSYEQYF. The CDR3 region has the DNA TGTGCCAGCAGCCAAGAGCCTAGCGGGAACTCCTACGAGCAGTACTTC.

This clone was detected only once. This chain joins TRBV10-3 and TRBJ2-7; TRBD2 is a possible D gene (6 bases). V was shortened by 4 bases and J by 2 bases, with 6 bases between the two germline ends. The CDR3 sequence is 12 residues long. Germline V gene lookup returns CDR1 ENHRY and CDR2 SYGVKD. The chain's CDR3 is CAISGRAYEQYF. The CDR3 DNA reads TGTGCCATCAGTGGGAGGGCCTACGAGCAGTACTTC.

The CDR3 nucleotides are TGTGCCAGCAGTGAACCCCGAGGCGTCGGCTACACCTTC. Residues: CASSEPRGVGYTF. The V call is TRBV2, the J call TRBJ1-2, with D hard to call. Germline assignment: CDR1 SNHLY and CDR2 FYNNEI. CDR3 length: 13 amino acids. The V gene lost 2 bases and the J gene lost 8 bases, with 12 bases spanning the gap.

The rearrangement links TRBV5-1 to TRBJ2-5; D ambiguous. CDR1 and CDR2 from the germline V gene are SGHRS and YFSETQ. The CDR3 contains 15 residues. Trimming pared 0 bases from V and 2 bases from J, leaving 11 bases between. The CDR3 sequence: CASSLEDLRQETQYF. The CDR3 nucleotides are TGCGCCAGCAGCTTGGAAGATCTCCGTCAAGAGACCCAGTACTTC.

V gene TRBV4-1 combines with J gene TRBJ2-2; D remains unclear. CDR3 length: 15 residues. The germline CDR1 and CDR2 sequences are MGHRA and YSYEKL. Trimming stripped 3 bases from V and 6 bases from J, with 14 bases between. The chain's CDR3 is CASSHDFSGPGELFF. The CDR3 DNA reads TGCGCCAGCAGCCATGATTTTAGTGGCCCCGGGGAGCTGTTTTTT.

V and J are TRBV7-9 and TRBJ2-4; D unclear. Germline assignment: CDR1 SEHNR and CDR2 FQNEAQ (reference sequence). This CDR3 has 13 residues. V was pared by 5 bases and J by 5 bases, with 10 bases between. The CDR3 is CASSRGKQNIQYF. The CDR3, as DNA: TGTGCCAGCAGCCGAGGAAAGCAAAACATTCAGTACTTC.

This clone was detected only a few times. This rearrangement joins TRBV7-2 to TRBJ1-1, with 8 bases lining up with TRBD1. The CDR3 runs 16 residues. Looked up from germline, CDR1 is SGHTA and CDR2 is FQGNSA. Trimming removed 0 bases from V and 5 bases from J; junction bases left unmatched: 8. CDR3 in DNA: TGTGCCAGCAGCTTAGCGACGACAGGGGTTGGGACTGAAGCTTTCTTT. Its translation: CASSLATTGVGTEAFF.

The V call is TRBV6-6, the J call TRBJ2-4, with TRBD2 matching 16 bases. CDR3 length: 19 residues. After removal of 5 bases from V and 7 bases from J, the junction contained 14 bases not matched to a gene. CDR1 and CDR2 (germline): MNHNY, SVGAGI (reference sequence). The CDR3 here is CASSQGTSGRAGVLNIQYF. In DNA, the CDR3 is TGTGCCAGCAGTCAGGGGACTAGCGGGAGGGCCGGGGTCCTTAACATTCAGTACTTC.

The chain links TRBV27 to TRBJ2-6; TRBD1 is a possible D gene (6 bases). Per germline, CDR1 MNHEY and CDR2 SMNVEV (reference sequence). There are 21 residues in the CDR3. Between the trimmed V and J ends, which lost 3 bases and 2 bases, there was a span of 26 bases. CDR3 sequence: CASSLRGSPGRLGPGANVLTF. The CDR3, as DNA: TGTGCCAGCAGTTTGAGGGGGTCGCCAGGGCGGCTGGGGCCTGGGGCCAACGTCCTGACTTTC.